This TCR beta chain stems from a study of B cell selection in AIRE deficiency. Findings and caveats of the study: AIRE-deficient Tconv and Treg repertoires matched healthy donors in TCRBV, CDR3 length, diversity.

Original data processing: Patients' conventional T cells yielded roughly 100,000 distinct TCRbeta sequences; donors' 130,000 to 150,000. Sequencing used immunoSEQ multiplex PCR; TCRdb keeps in-frame clones, though not all of them. That table supplies the V and J calls and clone size; D and trimming were determined from the DNA. The table shows roughly 25,000 clones, with about 96% occurring only once. Sorting defined conventional CD4 T cells as CD4+CD127+. Regarding this clone: Its specificity is not known.

V was cut by 5 bases and J by 0 bases, with 12 bases left in between. Germline V gene sequence: CDR1 LGHNT, CDR2 FRNRAP. CDR3 length: 15 residues. This chain uses TRBV12-5 with TRBJ2-3; D may correspond to TRBD1 or TRBD2 (5 bases each). The receptor was derived from a human donor in good health. Sequencing input: CD4+CD127+ conventional T cells sorted from PBMCs. The CDR3, as DNA: TGTGCTAGTGGTGGGGGACCATCTAGCACAGATACGCAGTATTTT. It specifies CASGGGPSSTDTQYF.